The rows below give T cell receptor beta chains drawn from one sample of a study of blood T cell repertoires in COVID-19. Clones were sequenced by immunoSEQ multiplex PCR, and TCRdb holds only the in-frame ones, with some missing. Among approximately 350,000 clones, 87% were seen once, and the ten largest hold about 6.9%. Sequenced material: peripheral blood. All receptors derive from a woman aged 50 to 60 with COVID-19, enrolled during active disease. The CDR3 runs from the conserved cysteine through the conserved F or W. A D gene is named only where the DNA matches it firmly. Clone size appears in some rows only: once, few, many, or a class for an expanded clone.

NA NA TRBJ2-7 TRBV5-6 TGTGCCAGCAGCTCCCCCCCTCGGAGCTCCTACGAGCAGTACTTC CASSSPPRSSYEQYF
NA TRBD2 TRBJ2-7 TRBV2 TGTGCCAGCAAGCAGGGACTAGCCGAGGGTATATCCTACGAGCAGTACTTC CASKQGLAEGISYEQYF
NA TRBD2 TRBJ2-2 TRBV19 TGTGCCAGTAAATTTTCGGGAGGAGGGGACGGGGAGCTGTTTTTT CASKFSGGGDGELFF
NA NA TRBJ2-7 TRBV6-5 TGTGCCAGCAGTTCGGGACTGCAAAGCTACGAGCAGTACTTC CASSSGLQSYEQYF
few TRBD2 TRBJ2-5 TRBV28 TGTGCCAGCAGTACCGGGACTAGCGGGAGCCTAAGGACCCAGTACTTC CASSTGTSGSLRTQYF
NA TRBD2 TRBJ2-7 TRBV5-6 TGTGCCAGCAGACCTTGGGGGGGATCCTACGAGCAGTACTTC CASRPWGGSYEQYF
NA NA TRBJ1-2 TRBV12-3/TRBV12-4 TGTGCCAGCGGGGTGGAGGAAGGCTACACCTTC CASGVEEGYTF
NA NA TRBJ2-3 TRBV18 TGTGCCAGCTCACCACAGGAAGTTAGCGGCAGCACAGATACGCAGTATTTT CASSPQEVSGSTDTQYF
NA NA TRBJ1-1 TRBV11-3 TGTGCCAGCAGCTCGCCCCTAGTGTCGGTCACTGAAGCTTTCTTT CASSSPLVSVTEAFF
NA TRBD1 TRBJ1-1 TRBV5-4 TGTGCCAGCAGCACCGGGGGGACAGGGAGGTCTGAAGCTTTCTTT CASSTGGTGRSEAFF
NA NA TRBJ1-3 TRBV6-2/TRBV6-3 TGTGCCAGCAGTTACTCGAAACAGCAGGGGCCTATCTCTGGAAACACCATATATTTT CASSYSKQQGPISGNTIYF
NA NA TRBJ1-5 TRBV30 TGTGCCTGGAGTAGGGCCAGGGACTTTAGCAATCAGCCCCAGCATTTT CAWSRARDFSNQPQHF
NA NA TRBJ1-5 TRBV12-3/TRBV12-4 TGTGCCAGCAGTTTTCGGGAGAATCAGCCCCAGCATTTT CASSFRENQPQHF
NA NA TRBJ1-1 TRBV6-5 TGTGCCAGCAGGGCGGCCCCGAACACTGAAGCTTTCTTT CASRAAPNTEAFF
NA TRBD2 TRBJ2-3 TRBV18 TGTGCCAGCTCTCTAAGGACTAGCGGGAGCACAGATACGCAGTATTTT CASSLRTSGSTDTQYF
NA TRBD2 TRBJ2-1 TRBV3-1/TRBV3-2 TGTGCCAGCAGCCAAGTAAGTAGCGGGAGTGTTACTGAGCAGTTCTTC CASSQVSSGSVTEQFF
NA NA TRBJ2-1 TRBV21-1 TGTGCCAGCAGCAAAGGCCGTACTAGCGGGATACACAATGAGCAGTTCTTC CASSKGRTSGIHNEQFF
NA NA TRBJ2-1 TRBV3-1/TRBV3-2 TGTGCCAGCAGCCAAGGGGAAGGGGGACACAATGAGCAGTTCTTC CASSQGEGGHNEQFF
NA TRBD1 TRBJ1-6 TRBV19 TGTGCCAGTAGTCCTACTCCGGGACAGGGGGCACCCCTCCACTTT CASSPTPGQGAPLHF
NA NA TRBJ1-3 TRBV7-2 TGTGCCAGCAGCTCGGGGGGGGGAAACACCATATATTTT CASSSGGGNTIYF
NA TRBD2 TRBJ2-2 TRBV10-3 TGTGCCATCAGTTCCCAAGGGTCGGTCAGCGGGAGTGAAACCGGGGAGCTGTTTTTT CAISSQGSVSGSETGELFF
NA TRBD2 TRBJ2-3 TRBV24-1 TGTGCCACCAGTGATTCACGGACTAGCGCCCGGCGGGATACGCAGTATTTT CATSDSRTSARRDTQYF
NA TRBD2 TRBJ2-6 TRBV18 TGTGCCAGCTCGCAGGGACTAGCGGGAGCTTCAGGGGCCAACGTCCTGACTTTC CASSQGLAGASGANVLTF
NA TRBD1 TRBJ1-1 TRBV19 TGTGCCAGTGGACAGGGCACTGAAGCTTTCTTT CASGQGTEAFF
NA TRBD1 TRBJ1-3 TRBV5-5 TGTGCCAGCTTCGGGACAGGGGGCTCTGGAAACACCATATATTTT CASFGTGGSGNTIYF
NA NA TRBJ1-2 TRBV29-1 TGCAGCGTAGAATCCAGGGTGGATGGCTACACCTTC CSVESRVDGYTF
NA NA TRBJ1-2 TRBV11-3 TGTGCCAGCAGCTTAGACAGCGGTTATGGCTACACCTTC CASSLDSGYGYTF
once TRBD2 TRBJ2-3 TRBV11-3 TGTGCCAGCAGCGAGGGGACTAGCGGGAGCACAGATACGCAGTATTTT CASSEGTSGSTDTQYF
NA NA TRBJ2-7 TRBV29-1 TGCAGCGTTGGCAGGGGTAGGACCAACGAGCAGTACTTC CSVGRGRTNEQYF
NA NA TRBJ1-4 TRBV3-1/TRBV3-2 TGTGCCAGCAGCTGGGGGGGGACTAATGAAAAACTGTTTTTT CASSWGGTNEKLFF
NA TRBD2 TRBJ2-7 TRBV5-1 TGCGCCAGCAGCGCTAGACTAGCGGGCAACGGATTTTCCGACGAGCAGTACTTC CASSARLAGNGFSDEQYF
NA NA TRBJ2-6 TRBV19 TGTGCCAGTATAGGCCTAGGGGACTCTGGGGCCAACGTCCTGACTTTC CASIGLGDSGANVLTF
NA NA TRBJ1-2 TRBV20-1 TGCAGTGCTAGTTTCTCCGTCTATGGCTACACCTTC CSASFSVYGYTF
NA NA TRBJ1-2 TRBV30 TGTGCCTGGAGTGTACAGCGGTCAGCTTCCGATGGCTACACCTTC CAWSVQRSASDGYTF
NA NA TRBJ2-3 TRBV29-1 TGCAGCGTTGTGGAGCACACAGATACGCAGTATTTT CSVVEHTDTQYF
NA NA TRBJ2-2 TRBV21-1 TGTGCCAGCAGCAAAGGGGGGGGACAGGACGCGAACACCGGGGAGCTGTTTTTT CASSKGGGQDANTGELFF
once TRBD2 TRBJ2-5 TRBV2 TGTGCCAGCAGTGAAACGGGAGGGACCCAGTACTTC CASSETGGTQYF
NA NA TRBJ1-1 TRBV29-1 TGCAGCACCCCGGGGGAGGTTTTGAGAACTGAAGCTTTCTTT CSTPGEVLRTEAFF
NA TRBD1 TRBJ1-2 TRBV27 TGTGCCAGCTCTTCCGGGACAGGGGACTATGGCTACACCTTC CASSSGTGDYGYTF
NA TRBD2 TRBJ2-3 TRBV7-2 TGTGCCAGCAGCTTGGGAGGGGCAGATACGCAGTATTTT CASSLGGADTQYF
NA NA TRBJ2-7 TRBV10-1 TGCGCCAGCAGTAGTCGGTTATACGAGCAGTACTTC CASSSRLYEQYF
NA NA TRBJ2-7 TRBV6-6 TGTGCCAGCACCCAGGACTATGTCGAGCAGTACTTC CASTQDYVEQYF
NA NA TRBJ2-1 TRBV24-1 TGTGCCACCAGTGGCCCTAGCCCTAACAATGAGCAGTTCTTC CATSGPSPNNEQFF
NA TRBD1 TRBJ2-5 TRBV6-5 TGTGCCAGCAGTTACAAAACAGGGGGACAAGAGACCCAGTACTTC CASSYKTGGQETQYF
NA TRBD2 TRBJ2-3 TRBV5-4 TGTGCCAGCAGCTTGGCGGGACTAGCGGGATCTGGGGATACGCAGTATTTT CASSLAGLAGSGDTQYF